This TCR beta chain was sequenced during a study of blood T cell repertoires in COVID-19. For the study at large: PBMCs, B-cell-depleted T cells, or T cells provided the cDNA or gDNA that made up the material.

Germline V gene lookup returns CDR1 MDHEN and CDR2 SYDVKM. The V end lost 2 bases, the J end lost 2 bases, and 9 bases lay between the germline ends. CDR3 size: 14 residues. Produced via immunoSEQ multiplex PCR; TCRdb's table is partial and in-frame only. Seen here are around 270,000 clones, 80% to 90% observed once, and the top ten hold around 3.2%. The chain couples TRBV28 to TRBJ1-2; D might be TRBD1 (5 bases). The TCR originated in a woman between 40 and 55 years old who had been exposed to COVID-19. Sequencing used PBMCs or T cells enriched from blood (not recorded which). CDR3 in DNA: TGTGCCAGCAGTTTACTGTCAGGGAACTATGGCTACACCTTC. This gives the protein CASSLLSGNYGYTF.